The clone carrying this T cell receptor (beta chain) occurred a few times. The data stem from a study of blood T cell repertoires in COVID-19. Trimming cost V 2 bases and J 0 bases, with 10 bases left between them. CDR1 and CDR2 (germline): MGHDK, SYGVNS. This CDR3 spans 16 amino acids. The protocol was immunoSEQ multiplex PCR, while the TCRdb copy is restricted to in-frame clones and leaves out a portion. The data show roughly 290,000 clones, with 70% to 90% seen just once and around 3.7% held by the top ten. The chain is built from TRBV25-1 and TRBJ1-4; unclear D gene. The source of this sequence is a woman in her 50s with active or convalescent COVID-19. Sequenced: peripheral blood. The DNA of the CDR3 is TGTGCCAGCAGTGAAAACGCGGGATCAACTAATGAAAAACTGTTTTTT. Protein sequence: CASSENAGSTNEKLFF. Full variable domain (outside the CDR3, taken from reference TRBV25-1 and TRBJ1-4): EADIYQTPRYLVIGTGKKITLECSQTMGHDKMYWYQQDPGMELHLIHYSYGVNSTEKGDLSSESTVSRIRTEHFPLTLESARPSHTSQYLCASSENAGSTNEKLFFGSGTQLSVL.